Below are 23 T cell receptor beta chains sequenced from a single sample in a study of chemoradiotherapy in HPV16-positive cancers. The assay was immunoSEQ multiplex PCR, and TCRdb's table has in-frame clones only and misses some. The table records about 12,000 clones, around 80% of them present only once. The material was obtained from a patient who underwent chemoradiotherapy. The origin of the receptors is a human donor with HPV-associated anogenital cancer.

This clone was seen a single time. The chain has TRBV7-2 and TRBJ2-1, with 7 bases aligning to TRBD1. Per germline, CDR1 SGHTA and CDR2 FQGNSA. The CDR3 has 13 amino acids. J lost 9 bases, V lost 5 bases, and 7 bases had no gene match. CDR3: CASSEGAPGEQFF. The DNA for the CDR3 is TGTGCCAGCAGCGAGGGGGCTCCAGGTGAGCAGTTCTTC.

The gene calls are TRBV19 and TRBJ2-7, with TRBD1 identical over 9 bases. This CDR3 is 15 amino acids long. Germline V CDR1 and CDR2: LNHDA, SQIVND (reference sequence). Losses at the gene ends were 6 bases for V and 4 bases for J; bases not matched to a gene: 10. The CDR3 nucleotides are TGTGCCAGTAGAACCCTGACAGGGGGAATTTACGAGCAGTACTTC. Translated, it gives CASRTLTGGIYEQYF.

The chain combines TRBV5-1 with TRBJ2-2, with no clear D. The CDR3 runs 14 residues. V was cut by 0 bases and J by 4 bases, with 7 bases left in between. Per germline, CDR1 SGHRS and CDR2 YFSETQ. DNA of the CDR3: TGCGCCAGCAGCTTGGCTGGGCTCACCGGGGAGCTGTTTTTT. This codes for CASSLAGLTGELFF.

The rearrangement uses TRBV15 and TRBJ1-2; TRBD1 agrees at 10 bases. Losses at the gene ends were 1 base for V and 1 base for J; bases not matched to a gene: 6. Germline-derived CDR1 and CDR2 are LNHNV and YYDKDF (reference sequence). This CDR3 contains 17 residues. The CDR3 region has the DNA TGTGCCACCAGCAGAGCGGGACAGGGGAGAGTTAACTATGGCTACACCTTC. Its translation: CATSRAGQGRVNYGYTF.

The chain has TRBV30 and TRBJ2-7; perhaps TRBD1 as D (7 bases). V gave up 3 bases and J gave up 5 bases, with 11 bases separating them. Germline V gene data show CDR1 as GTSNPN and CDR2 as SVGIG (reference sequence). The CDR3 length is 12 residues. The CDR3 nucleotides read TGTGCCTGGAGCGCCAGGGGGGACGAGCAGTACTTC. It encodes CAWSARGDEQYF.

This sequence joins TRBV30 and TRBJ1-1; 7 bases fit TRBD1. The ends lost 3 bases at V and 0 bases at J; junction bases unmatched: 4. The germline V gene has CDR1 GTSNPN and CDR2 SVGIG (reference sequence). There are 14 residues in the CDR3. In DNA, the CDR3 is TGTGCCTGGAGCCAGGGACAGCTGAACACTGAAGCTTTCTTT. This gives the protein CAWSQGQLNTEAFF.

The chain recombines TRBV4-3 with TRBJ1-2; 7 bases map to TRBD1. After removal of 0 bases from V and 0 bases from J, the junction contained 7 bases not matched to a gene. Germline V gene data show CDR1 as LGHNA and CDR2 as YSLEER. This CDR3 is built from 17 residues. The CDR3 loop reads CASSQDPHRGANYGYTF. The CDR3 nucleotides read TGCGCCAGCAGCCAAGATCCCCACAGGGGAGCTAACTATGGCTACACCTTC.

The rearrangement joins TRBV2 to TRBJ2-5; 9 bases align to TRBD1. The V segment lost 8 bases and the J segment 1 base; nucleotides outside the gene matches: 8. The V gene's germline CDR1 is SNHLY and CDR2 FYNNEI. The CDR3 covers 15 residues. The chain's CDR3 is CASLPRDRAQETQYF. The CDR3 nucleotides are TGTGCCAGCTTACCCCGGGACAGGGCCCAAGAGACCCAGTACTTC.

This clone was recorded a few times. V usage is TRBV6-5 and J usage is TRBJ1-5; no definite D call. V dropped 5 bases and J dropped 1 base, with 12 bases sitting between them. The CDR3 runs to 15 residues. Germline V gene data show CDR1 as MNHEY and CDR2 as SVGAGI. The CDR3 DNA is TGTGCCAGCAGTCTCAAGACGCAGAGCAATCAGCCCCAGCATTTT. Its protein is CASSLKTQSNQPQHF.

This clone has a single count. CDR3 coding DNA: TGCAGCGTTGTGACCAGCGGGGGGGCGAGCTCCTACAATGAGCAGTTCTTC. This codes for CSVVTSGGASSYNEQFF. The chain couples TRBV29-1 to TRBJ2-1; 10 bases agree with TRBD2. V lost 4 bases, J lost 0 bases, and 9 bases stayed unmatched. The germline gives CDR1 SQVTM, CDR2 ANQGSEA. The CDR3 covers 17 residues.

Here the CDR3 reads CAWGTGRNQPQHF. As DNA, the CDR3 is TGTGCCTGGGGGACGGGTCGCAATCAGCCCCAGCATTTT. The rearrangement joins TRBV30 to TRBJ1-5; D may be TRBD1 (5 bases). Germline V gene lookup returns CDR1 GTSNPN and CDR2 SVGIG (reference sequence). The V and J ends lost 5 bases and 2 bases respectively, with 10 bases between them. The CDR3 has 13 residues.

This sequence joins TRBV6-5 and TRBJ1-5, with TRBD1 matching over 7 bases. Per germline, CDR1 MNHEY and CDR2 SVGAGI. J was trimmed by 3 bases and V by 5 bases; bases with no gene match: 4. The length of the CDR3 is 14 residues. CDR3 loop: CASSPTGINQPQHF. In DNA form, the CDR3 reads TGTGCCAGCAGTCCGACAGGGATCAATCAGCCCCAGCATTTT.

This sequence joins TRBV5-6 and TRBJ1-2; tentatively, D is TRBD1 (5 bases). Deletions cut 2 bases from V and 8 bases from J, with 7 bases between. Looked up from germline, CDR1 is SGHDT and CDR2 is YYEEEE. This CDR3 has 11 residues. CDR3 sequence (DNA): TGTGCCAGCAGCTTCGGGGGGGGCTACACCTTC. It translates to CASSFGGGYTF.

The V and J genes are TRBV5-1 and TRBJ1-2, with D possibly matching TRBD1 (5 bases). Germline CDR1 and CDR2: SGHRS and YFSETQ. V lost 6 bases and J lost 1, with 16 bases in between. CDR3 length equals 15 residues. CDR3 sequence reads: CASTEGLGINYGYTF. As DNA, the CDR3 is TGCGCCAGCACTGAGGGACTAGGCATTAACTATGGCTACACCTTC.

The rearrangement uses TRBV4-3 and TRBJ1-4; D unresolved. The V and J ends lost 1 base and 6 bases respectively, with 18 bases between them. CDR1 and CDR2 from the germline V gene are LGHNA and YSLEER. The CDR3 extends over 17 amino acids. The CDR3 loop is CASSQGSSARNYEKLFF. In nucleotides, the CDR3 is TGCGCCAGCAGCCAAGGGTCATCCGCCAGGAACTATGAAAAACTGTTTTTT.

This sequence joins TRBV7-9 and TRBJ2-7, with 9 bases lining up with TRBD2. The CDR3 has 15 residues. Trimming removed 1 base from V and 5 bases from J; junction bases left unmatched: 6. Germline V lookup: CDR1 SEHNR, CDR2 FQNEAQ (reference sequence). The CDR3 region has the DNA TGTGCCAGCAGCTTAGGAGCGGGGGGACTGCACGAGCAGTACTTC. Its protein product is CASSLGAGGLHEQYF.

V is TRBV5-6 and J is TRBJ2-5, with TRBD2 matching 8 bases. The V segment lost 5 bases and the J segment 0 bases; nucleotides outside the gene matches: 6. CDR1 is SGHDT, CDR2 YYEEEE, per germline. The CDR3 loop spans 15 amino acids. CDR3 protein: CASRWRGDNQETQYF. The CDR3 bases are TGTGCCAGCAGGTGGCGGGGGGATAACCAAGAGACCCAGTACTTC.

The chain joins TRBV19 to TRBJ1-2; D is uncertain. From germline, CDR1 is LNHDA and CDR2 SQIVND (reference sequence). The V end was cut by 5 bases, the J end by 7 bases, with 11 bases between. This CDR3 is 12 amino acids long. The CDR3 loop is CASSLQGSGYTF. The CDR3 DNA follows: TGTGCCAGTAGTCTTCAAGGAAGTGGCTACACCTTC.

This clone has just one count. V and J are TRBV25-1 and TRBJ1-2; weak D call: TRBD1 (6 bases). The CDR3 totals 14 residues. Germline CDR1 and CDR2: MGHDK and SYGVNS. V was trimmed by 4 bases and J by 5 bases, leaving 14 bases between them. CDR3 nucleotide sequence: TGTGCCAGCAGTGGGAACAGGGAGTTGTATGGCTACACCTTC. Translation: CASSGNRELYGYTF.

The chain recombines TRBV19 with TRBJ2-2; 8 bases agree with TRBD2. V was clipped by 7 bases and J by 4 bases; unmatched bases: 8. Germline loops: CDR1 LNHDA, CDR2 SQIVND (reference sequence). The CDR3 is 15 amino acids. The CDR3 DNA is TGTGCCAGTAACACGGGGGGGCCGGGCACCGGGGAGCTGTTTTTT. This codes for CASNTGGPGTGELFF.

This clone was picked up a small number of times. This chain joins TRBV19 and TRBJ1-5; D is ambiguous. Germline-derived CDR1 and CDR2 are LNHDA and SQIVND (reference sequence). The CDR3 is made up of 13 amino acids. V was clipped by 5 bases and J by 7 bases, with 12 bases between them. The CDR3 DNA follows: TGTGCCAGTAGTCCGAGGGCAGGACAGCCCCAGCATTTT. Protein: CASSPRAGQPQHF.

The chain is built from TRBV28 and TRBJ1-1; possibly TRBD1 for D (5 bases). V was shortened by 7 bases and J by 2 bases, with 14 bases between the two germline ends. The germline gives CDR1 MDHEN, CDR2 SYDVKM. The length of the CDR3 is 14 residues. The CDR3 coding sequence is TGTGCCAGCACCACCATCGGGGGAAACACTGAAGCTTTCTTT. This encodes CASTTIGGNTEAFF.

This clone was detected only once. The chain has TRBV5-1 and TRBJ2-1; 7 nucleotides match TRBD1. The CDR3 consists of 14 residues. CDR1 SGHRS and CDR2 YFSETQ come from the germline V gene. Germline trimming cut 4 bases from V and 9 bases from J; bases unmatched to any gene: 10. The CDR3 DNA follows: TGCGCCAGCAGCGAGGGACAGTTATCGAGTGAGCAGTTCTTC. Amino acids: CASSEGQLSSEQFF.